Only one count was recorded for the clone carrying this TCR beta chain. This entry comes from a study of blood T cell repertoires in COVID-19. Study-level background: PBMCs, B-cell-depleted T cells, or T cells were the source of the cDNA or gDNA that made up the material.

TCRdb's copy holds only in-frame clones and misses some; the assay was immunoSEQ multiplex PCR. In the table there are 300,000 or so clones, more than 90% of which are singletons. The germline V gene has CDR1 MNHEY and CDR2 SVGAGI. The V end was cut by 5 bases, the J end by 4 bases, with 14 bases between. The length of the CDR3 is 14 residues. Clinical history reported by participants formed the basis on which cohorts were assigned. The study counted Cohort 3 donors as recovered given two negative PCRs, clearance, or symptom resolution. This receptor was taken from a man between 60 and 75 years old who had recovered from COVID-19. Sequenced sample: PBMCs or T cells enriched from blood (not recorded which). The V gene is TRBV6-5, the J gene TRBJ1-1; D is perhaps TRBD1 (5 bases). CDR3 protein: CASSLRVRGTEAFF. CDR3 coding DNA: TGTGCCAGCAGTCTCAGGGTTAGAGGCACTGAAGCTTTCTTT.